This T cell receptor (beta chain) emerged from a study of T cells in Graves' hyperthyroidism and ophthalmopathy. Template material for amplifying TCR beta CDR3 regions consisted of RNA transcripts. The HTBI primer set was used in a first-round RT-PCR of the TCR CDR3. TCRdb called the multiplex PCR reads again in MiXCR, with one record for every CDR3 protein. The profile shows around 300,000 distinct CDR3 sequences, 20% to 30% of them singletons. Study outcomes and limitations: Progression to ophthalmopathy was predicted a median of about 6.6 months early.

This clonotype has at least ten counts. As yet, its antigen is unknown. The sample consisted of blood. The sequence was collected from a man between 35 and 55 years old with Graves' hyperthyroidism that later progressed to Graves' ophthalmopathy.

CDR3 sequence: CASSFNRVGSYGYTF. CDR3 bases: TGTGCCAGCAGCTTCAACAGGGTAGGGAGCTATGGCTACACCTTC. This sequence joins TRBV7-3 and TRBJ1-2; the D gene is possibly TRBD1 (6 bases). V was pared by 3 bases and J by 4 bases, with 15 bases between. Germline V gene data show CDR1 as SGHTA and CDR2 as FQGTGA. This CDR3 contains 15 residues.